This record looks at one T cell receptor (beta chain) sequence and its context. Many counts were recorded for this clonotype. Which antigen it targets is not known. Qualities for individual bases were not recorded, and no much larger clone is one base off. Libraries were made using RT-PCR. The reads were generated on an Illumina HiSeq 2500. TCRdb trimmed the raw reads at Q25, called clones with MiXCR and kept productive beta chains. One record per CDR3 amino acid sequence lists the most common genes and DNA. The sample records some 600,000 distinct CDR3 sequences, 14% of which are singletons. 7.5% to 8% of the sample is held by the ten biggest clonotypes. The sample originates from a study of response to subunit inactivated influenza vaccine (dated by TCRdb to between 2017 and 2018). The study in broad terms: To follow how T cells responded to a trivalent subunit inactivated influenza vaccine, the researchers relied on deep quantitative profiling of the T cell receptor repertoire.

Points the paper makes about the study in general: The authors proposed that each seasonal influenza vaccination may bring in only a limited number of new T cells.

Unmatched junction bases come to 12, with V trimmed by 7 bases and J by 4 bases. The CDR3 measures 15 amino acids from cysteine to phenylalanine. Just the 45-base CDR3 DNA is kept, in frame starting at base 1. The material sequenced was PBMCs from blood, taken less than 15 days before vaccination. The V and J segments used are TRBV12-3 or TRBV12-4 and TRBJ1-2; 7 nucleotides in the junction match TRBD1. This sequence was found in a man aged 50 to 60 who received an inactivated influenza vaccine. Donor details come from another sample of the same person, matched by shared clones. Here the CDR3 is given as CASTASWTGSYGYTF. The bases are TGTGCCAGCACTGCGTCCTGGACAGGTAGCTATGGCTACACCTTC.